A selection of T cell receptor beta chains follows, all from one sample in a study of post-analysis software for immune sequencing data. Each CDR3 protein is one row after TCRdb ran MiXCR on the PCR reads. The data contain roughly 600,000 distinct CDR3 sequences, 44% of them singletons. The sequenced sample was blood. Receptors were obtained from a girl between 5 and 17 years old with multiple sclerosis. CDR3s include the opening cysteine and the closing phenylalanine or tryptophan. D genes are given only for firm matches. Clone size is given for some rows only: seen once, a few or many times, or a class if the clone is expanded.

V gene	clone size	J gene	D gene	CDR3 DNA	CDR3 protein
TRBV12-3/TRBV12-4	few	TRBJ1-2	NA	TGTGCCAGCAGCCCTCCGGGAGGCTATGGCTACACCTTC	CASSPPGGYGYTF
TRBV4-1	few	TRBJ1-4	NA	TGCGCCAGCAGCCAAGAGGGCTGGGGTGAAAAACTGTTTTTT	CASSQEGWGEKLFF
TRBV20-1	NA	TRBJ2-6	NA	TGCAGTGCCCCCGGGTCCAACTCTGGGGCCAACGTCCTGACTTTC	CSAPGSNSGANVLTF
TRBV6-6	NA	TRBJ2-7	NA	TGTGCCAGCAACCACCCAGGGGATTCCGAGCAGTACTTC	CASNHPGDSEQYF
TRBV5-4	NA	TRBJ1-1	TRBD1	TGTGCCAGCAGCTTGGGTCGGACAGGAAGGAACACTGAAGCTTTCTTT	CASSLGRTGRNTEAFF
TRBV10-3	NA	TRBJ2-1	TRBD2	TGTGCCATCAGTGAGCCGGGACACTCTGCACCCTCTTCTAGCGGGGGATACAATGAGCAGTTCTTC	CAISEPGHSAPSSSGGYNEQFF
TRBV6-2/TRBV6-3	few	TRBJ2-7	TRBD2	TGTGCCAGCAGTTTAATAGCGGGAGCCTCCTACGAGCAGTACTTC	CASSLIAGASYEQYF
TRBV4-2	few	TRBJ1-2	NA	TGTGCCAGCAGCCAACCTAAGGAAGGCTATGGCTACACCTTC	CASSQPKEGYGYTF
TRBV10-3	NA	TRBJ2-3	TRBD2	TGTGCCATCAGTCCCACGCAGCGGGAAGGGTCGTTTCTAGATACGCAGTATTTT	CAISPTQREGSFLDTQYF
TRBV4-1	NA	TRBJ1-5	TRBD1	TGCGCCAGCAGCGGGGGACAGGGGAGTCAGCCCCAGCATTTT	CASSGGQGSQPQHF
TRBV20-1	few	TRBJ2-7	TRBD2	TGCAGTGCCGAAACTAGCGGGAGATACTACGAGCAGTACTTC	CSAETSGRYYEQYF
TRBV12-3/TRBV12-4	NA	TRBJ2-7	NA	TGTGCCAGCAGTAATGGACAGCTGGCGCAGTACTTC	CASSNGQLAQYF
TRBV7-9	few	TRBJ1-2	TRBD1	TGTGCCAGCAGCCCAAAGCACTACAGGGGCCCCCACTATGGCTACACCTTC	CASSPKHYRGPHYGYTF
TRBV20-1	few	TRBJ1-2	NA	TGCAGTGCTAGTCGGGCGACTGGCTACACCTTC	CSASRATGYTF
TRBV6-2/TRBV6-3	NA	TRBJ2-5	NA	TGTGCCAGCAGAAACCTGAGGAAGTTGCAAGAGACCCAGTACTTC	CASRNLRKLQETQYF
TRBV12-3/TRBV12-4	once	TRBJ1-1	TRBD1	TGTGCCAGCAGTCTACACAGGGGGCGCTTCACTGAAGCTTTCTTT	CASSLHRGRFTEAFF
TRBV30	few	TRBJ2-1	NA	TGTGCCTGGAGTGTACGGGTGATGCCGTTCTTC	CAWSVRVMPFF
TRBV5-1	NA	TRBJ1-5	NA	TGCGCCAGCAGCTTTATCGGAGGATACAATCAGCCCCAGCATTTT	CASSFIGGYNQPQHF